These 14 T cell receptor beta chains came from one sample sequenced in a study of T cells in Graves' hyperthyroidism and ophthalmopathy. Template material for amplifying TCR beta CDR3 regions consisted of RNA transcripts. HTBI primers were the set used in a first-round RT-PCR of the TCR CDR3. Each CDR3 protein is one row after TCRdb ran MiXCR on the multiplex PCR reads. The sample carries 700,000 or so distinct CDR3 sequences, about 16% recorded once. Source material: blood. Receptors were obtained from a man younger than 30 with Graves' hyperthyroidism.

This clonotype was seen a handful of times. The J gene is TRBJ2-1, the V gene TRBV4-1; 8 nucleotides align to TRBD1. Trimming removed 0 bases from V and 1 base from J; junction bases left unmatched: 5. The CDR3 covers 17 residues. Germline V lookup: CDR1 MGHRA, CDR2 YSYEKL. Written as DNA, the CDR3 is TGCGCCAGCAGCCAAGATAACAGGGGGAAGTCCTACAATGAGCAGTTCTTC. This gives the protein CASSQDNRGKSYNEQFF.

This clonotype was detected many times. The chain is built from TRBV20-1 and TRBJ2-2; D not certain. The germline V gene encodes CDR1 DFQATT and CDR2 SNEGSKA (reference sequence). The CDR3 covers 13 residues. Deletions cut 2 bases from V and 5 bases from J, with 9 bases between. In DNA, the CDR3 is TGCAGTGCTAGAAGGTCTGGGACCGGGGAGCTGTTTTTT. Protein product: CSARRSGTGELFF.

This clonotype was seen ten or more times. This sequence joins TRBV6-1 and TRBJ1-1; D is unresolved. Trimming removed 4 bases at V and 1 base at J, with 10 bases between. Germline values: CDR1 MNHNS, CDR2 SASEGT. The CDR3 runs to 14 residues. The CDR3 coding sequence is TGTGCCAGCAGTGGGCTAGGACGGAACACTGAAGCTTTCTTT. Its protein product is CASSGLGRNTEAFF.

A few counts support this clonotype. A much bigger clone sits one base away, suggesting this may be a read error. The chain links TRBV28 to TRBJ2-7; the D gene is possibly TRBD1 (5 bases). The CDR3 is 12 residues long. Germline V gene lookup returns CDR1 MDHEN and CDR2 SYDVKM. V was cut by 5 bases and J by 6 bases, with 11 bases left in between. Here the CDR3 DNA reads TGTGCCAGCAGTCGAGCAGGGTCCGAGCAGTACTTC. It codes for CASSRAGSEQYF.

In DNA form, the CDR3 reads TGTGCCAGCAGCTTCAGGACAGGGGATTTATCAGGTGGCTACACCTTC. It specifies CASSFRTGDLSGGYTF. V is TRBV5-6 and J is TRBJ1-2; 9 nucleotides match TRBD1. With V trimmed by 2 bases and J by 7 bases, 12 bases remained unmatched. CDR3 length: 16 amino acids. Germline V lookup: CDR1 SGHDT, CDR2 YYEEEE.

On this clonotype itself: A much larger clone sits a single nucleotide away, making a read error possible. The rearrangement links TRBV3-2 to TRBJ2-7; the D segment call TRBD2 is taken from the table without a DNA check. TRBV3-2 is a pseudogene locus. The length of the CDR3 is 14 residues. This CDR3 reads CASSLIAGEGEQYF. CDR3 bases: TGTGCCAGCAGCCTAATAGCGGGAGAGGGGGAGCAGTACTTC.

Regarding this clonotype: A much larger clone sits a single nucleotide away, making a read error possible. The rearrangement uses TRBV2 and TRBJ1-1; tentatively, D is TRBD1 (5 bases). CDR3 length: 13 amino acids. The germline V gene has CDR1 SNHLY and CDR2 FYNNEI. With 3 bases removed from V and 5 bases from J, the gap between germline ends came to 10 bases. CDR3 residues: CASSDGGWTEAFF. In DNA, the CDR3 is TGTGCCAGCAGTGACGGGGGTTGGACTGAAGCTTTCTTT. The whole variable domain, filled in from reference TRBV2 and TRBJ1-1, reads EPEVTQTPSHQVTQMGQEVILRCVPISNHLYFYWYRQILGQKVEFLVSFYNNEISEKSEIFDDQFSVERPDGSNFTLKIRSTKLEDSAMYFCASSDGGWTEAFFGQGTRLTVV.

In the case of this clonotype: The junction does not match germline at one end; this may be a read error. J is TRBJ2-7 and V is TRBV5-1; D uncertain. Germline V CDR1 and CDR2: SGHRS, YFSETQ. The length of the CDR3 is 13 residues. The CDR3 loop is CASSFGSSYGQYF. CDR3 nucleotide sequence: TGCGCCAGCAGCTTCGGCAGCTCCTACGGGCAGTACTTC.

This clonotype has a handful of counts. This chain uses TRBV3-1 with TRBJ1-1; D is perhaps TRBD1 (5 bases). The CDR3 spans 14 residues. Germline values: CDR1 LGHDT, CDR2 YNNKEL (reference sequence). V was pared by 2 bases and J by 0 bases, with 7 bases between. The CDR3, as DNA: TGTGCCAGCAGCCAATCAGGGTTGAACACTGAAGCTTTCTTT. It encodes CASSQSGLNTEAFF.

In this sample, this clonotype turned up a few times. The chain joins TRBV7-9 to TRBJ1-1, with TRBD1 identical over 8 bases. Trimming removed 5 bases from V and 4 bases from J; junction bases left unmatched: 21. The CDR3 loop spans 19 amino acids. Germline values: CDR1 SEHNR, CDR2 FQNEAQ (reference sequence). The CDR3 sequence: CASSPAGRGLRGYGTEAFF. Here the CDR3 DNA reads TGTGCCAGCAGCCCAGCAGGCAGGGGGCTTCGAGGGTATGGCACTGAAGCTTTCTTT.

DNA of the CDR3: TGTGCCAGTAGACAGGGGGCAAACATTCAGTACTTC. It yields the protein CASRQGANIQYF. The chain recombines TRBV19 with TRBJ2-4; 9 positions match TRBD1. The CDR3 is 12 residues long. The trim removed 6 bases at V and 6 bases at J, leaving 0 bases unmatched. Germline V gene data show CDR1 as LNHDA and CDR2 as SQIVND (reference sequence).

This clonotype showed up many times. The V call is TRBV28, the J call TRBJ2-3, with TRBD1 matching 9 bases. Germline V gene sequence: CDR1 MDHEN, CDR2 SYDVKM. This CDR3 region has 15 residues. Unmatched junction bases numbered 7, after V lost 6 bases and J lost 3 bases. CDR3 in DNA: TGTGCCAGCAGAGTACAGGGGGCTAGGACAGATACGCAGTATTTT. Translating it yields CASRVQGARTDTQYF.

This clonotype occurred a few times. This rearrangement joins TRBV29-1 to TRBJ2-7, with D tentatively TRBD1 (5 bases). V lost 6 bases and J 4 bases, leaving 10 bases between the germline ends. The CDR3 is 11 residues long. The germline CDR1 and CDR2 sequences are SQVTM and ANQGSEA. The CDR3, as DNA: TGCAGCGTGGTCGCAGGGTACGAGCAGTACTTC. Its translation: CSVVAGYEQYF.

The chain combines TRBV7-9 with TRBJ2-7; D unresolved. Germline assignment: CDR1 SEHNR and CDR2 FQNEAQ (reference sequence). Trimming shortened V by 2 bases and J by 0 bases, and 8 bases separated the two germline ends. The CDR3 extends over 14 amino acids. The chain's CDR3 is CASSLRPSSYEQYF. CDR3 coding DNA: TGTGCCAGCAGCTTAAGACCCAGCTCCTACGAGCAGTACTTC.